The clone carrying this T cell receptor beta chain was picked up a small number of times. The antigen is not known. The data belong to a study of radiotherapy plus CTLA-4 blockade in lung cancer. Study summary: Objective response rate was around 19%; disease control rate, 25% to 35%. Study results and limitations: Interferon-beta and early blood T cell clone dynamics reportedly predicted response best. Tumor-derived TCR clones expanded in blood after radiotherapy plus ipilimumab.

The CDR3 loop spans 17 amino acids. Patients had chemo-refractory metastatic non-small-cell lung cancer and received focal radiation plus CTLA-4 blockade that used ipilimumab. Generated by immunoSEQ multiplex PCR, the TCRdb table keeps only in-frame clones and is missing some. The sample lists about 100,000 clones, under 90% occurring once. V gene TRBV21-1 combines with J gene TRBJ1-5; the listed D gene, TRBD1, was not tested against the DNA. TRBV21-1 is a pseudogene segment. This specimen was peripheral blood, taken from a patient treated with radiotherapy plus ipilimumab. The receptor was isolated from a human donor with non-small cell lung cancer who had stable disease on radiotherapy plus ipilimumab. The CDR3 sequence is CASSTMDRGRVRQPQHF. The CDR3 bases are TGTGCCAGCAGCACCATGGACAGGGGGCGAGTTCGACAGCCCCAGCATTTT.